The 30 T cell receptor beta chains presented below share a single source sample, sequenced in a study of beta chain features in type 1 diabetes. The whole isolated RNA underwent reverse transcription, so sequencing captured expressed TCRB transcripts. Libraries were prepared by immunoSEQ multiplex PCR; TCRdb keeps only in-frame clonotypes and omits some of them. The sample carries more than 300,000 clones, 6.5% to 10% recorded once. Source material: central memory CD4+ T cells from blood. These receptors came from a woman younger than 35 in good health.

This chain's CDR3 is CASSLRTGNEKLFF. The DNA of the CDR3 is TGCGCCAGCAGCTTGAGGACAGGAAACGAAAAACTGTTTTTT. This rearrangement joins TRBV5-1 to TRBJ1-4; 7 bases match TRBD1. This CDR3 region has 14 residues. Germline V gives CDR1 SGHRS, CDR2 YFSETQ. J gave up 8 bases and V 1 base, and 5 bases lay outside the gene matches.

CDR3 loop: CASSLMGGGEQFF. CDR3 coding DNA: TGTGCCAGCAGCTTAATGGGTGGAGGTGAGCAGTTCTTC. This chain uses TRBV7-6 with TRBJ2-1; perhaps TRBD2 as D (5 bases). The ends were cut back, 2 bases at V and 9 bases at J, with 11 bases in the middle. This CDR3 contains 13 residues. Germline CDR1 SGHVS, CDR2 FNYEAQ. Full variable domain (outside the CDR3, taken from reference TRBV7-6 and TRBJ2-1): GAGVSQSPRYKVTKRGQDVALRCDPISGHVSLYWYRQALGQGPEFLTYFNYEAQQDKSGLPNDRFSAERPEGSISTLTIQRTEQRDSAMYRCASSLMGGGEQFFGPGTRLTVL.

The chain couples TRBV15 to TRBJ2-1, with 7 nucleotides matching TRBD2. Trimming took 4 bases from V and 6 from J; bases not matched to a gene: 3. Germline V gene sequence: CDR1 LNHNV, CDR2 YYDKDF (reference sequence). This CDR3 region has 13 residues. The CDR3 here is CATSMLAVNEQFF. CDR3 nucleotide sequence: TGTGCCACCAGCATGCTAGCGGTCAATGAGCAGTTCTTC.

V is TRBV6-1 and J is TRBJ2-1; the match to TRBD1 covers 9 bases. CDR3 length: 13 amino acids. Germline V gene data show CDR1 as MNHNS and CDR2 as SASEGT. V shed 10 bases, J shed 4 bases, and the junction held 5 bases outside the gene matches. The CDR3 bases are TGTGCCATAACGGGACAGGGTTACAATGAGCAGTTCTTC. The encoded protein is CAITGQGYNEQFF.

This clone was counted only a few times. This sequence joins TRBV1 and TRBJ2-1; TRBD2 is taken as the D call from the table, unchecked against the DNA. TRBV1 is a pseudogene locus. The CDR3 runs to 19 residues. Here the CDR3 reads CTSSPTPPLLAGGYNEQFF. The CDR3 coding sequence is TGCACCAGCAGCCCAACCCCCCCACTACTAGCGGGAGGGTACAATGAGCAGTTCTTC.

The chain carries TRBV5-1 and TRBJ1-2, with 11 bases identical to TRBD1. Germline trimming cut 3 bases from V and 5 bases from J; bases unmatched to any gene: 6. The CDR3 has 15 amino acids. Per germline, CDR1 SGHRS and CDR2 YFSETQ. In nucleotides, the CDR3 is TGCGCCAGCAGCTCAAACCGGGACAGGGGGTATGGCTACACCTTC. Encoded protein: CASSSNRDRGYGYTF.

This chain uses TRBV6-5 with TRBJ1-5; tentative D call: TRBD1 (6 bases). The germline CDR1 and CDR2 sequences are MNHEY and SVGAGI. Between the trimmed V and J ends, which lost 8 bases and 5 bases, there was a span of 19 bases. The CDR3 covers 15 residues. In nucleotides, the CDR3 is TGTGCCAGCGGCCGTAAGTCGGGGGCGCATCAGCCCCAGCATTTT. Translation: CASGRKSGAHQPQHF.

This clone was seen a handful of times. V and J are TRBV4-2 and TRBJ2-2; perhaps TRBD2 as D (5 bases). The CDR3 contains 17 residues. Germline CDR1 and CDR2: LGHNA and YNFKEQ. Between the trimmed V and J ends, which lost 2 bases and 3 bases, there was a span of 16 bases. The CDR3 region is CASSQLRRLAYTGELFF. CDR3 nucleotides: TGTGCCAGCAGCCAACTCCGGCGGCTAGCTTACACCGGGGAGCTGTTTTTT.

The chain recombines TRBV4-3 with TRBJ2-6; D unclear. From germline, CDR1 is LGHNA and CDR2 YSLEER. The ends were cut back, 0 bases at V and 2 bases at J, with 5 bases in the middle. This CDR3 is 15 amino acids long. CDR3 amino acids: CASSQDSAGANVLTF. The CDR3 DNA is TGCGCCAGCAGCCAAGATTCGGCTGGGGCCAACGTCCTGACTTTC.

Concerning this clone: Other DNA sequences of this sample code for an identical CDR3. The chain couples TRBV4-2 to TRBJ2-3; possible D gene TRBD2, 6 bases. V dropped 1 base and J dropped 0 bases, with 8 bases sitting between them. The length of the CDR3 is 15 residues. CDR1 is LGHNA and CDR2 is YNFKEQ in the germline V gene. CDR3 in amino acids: CASSQAAGSTDTQYF. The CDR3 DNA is TGTGCCAGCAGCCAAGCTGCGGGGAGCACAGATACGCAGTATTTT.

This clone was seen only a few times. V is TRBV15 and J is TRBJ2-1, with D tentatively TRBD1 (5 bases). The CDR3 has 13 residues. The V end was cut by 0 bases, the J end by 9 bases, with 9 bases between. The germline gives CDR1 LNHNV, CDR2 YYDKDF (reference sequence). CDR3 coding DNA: TGTGCCACCAGCAGAGATGAAGGGGCTGAGCAGTTCTTC. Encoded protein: CATSRDEGAEQFF.

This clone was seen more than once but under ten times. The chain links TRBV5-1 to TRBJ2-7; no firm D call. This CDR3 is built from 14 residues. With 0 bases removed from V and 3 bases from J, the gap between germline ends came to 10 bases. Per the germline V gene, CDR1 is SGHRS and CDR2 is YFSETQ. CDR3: CASSLDPGRYEQYF. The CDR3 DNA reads TGCGCCAGCAGCTTGGATCCGGGCCGCTACGAGCAGTACTTC.

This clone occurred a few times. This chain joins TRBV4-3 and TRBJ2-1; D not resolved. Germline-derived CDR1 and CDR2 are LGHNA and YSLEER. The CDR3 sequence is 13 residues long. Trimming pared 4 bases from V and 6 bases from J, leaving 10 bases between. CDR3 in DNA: TGCGCCAGCAGCCTACAACCAGGCAATGAGCAGTTCTTC. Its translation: CASSLQPGNEQFF.

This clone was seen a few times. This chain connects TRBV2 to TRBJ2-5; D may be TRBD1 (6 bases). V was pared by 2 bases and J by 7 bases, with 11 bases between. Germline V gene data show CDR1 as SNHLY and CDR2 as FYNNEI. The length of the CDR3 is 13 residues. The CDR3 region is CASSESDSTTQYF. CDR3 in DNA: TGTGCCAGCAGTGAATCGGACAGCACGACCCAGTACTTC.

DNA for the CDR3: TGTGCCAGCAGCTCACCTAGTAGCGGGAGCAGCTCCTACAATGAGCAGTTCTTC. Its protein product is CASSSPSSGSSSYNEQFF. This rearrangement joins TRBV7-2 to TRBJ2-1, with TRBD2 identical over 9 bases. The germline CDR1 and CDR2 sequences are SGHTA and FQGNSA. Trimming removed 4 bases from V and 0 bases from J; junction bases left unmatched: 10. CDR3 size: 18 residues.

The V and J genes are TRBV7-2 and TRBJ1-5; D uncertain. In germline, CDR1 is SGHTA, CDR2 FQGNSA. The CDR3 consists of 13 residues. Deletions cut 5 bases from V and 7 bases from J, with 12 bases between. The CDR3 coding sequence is TGTGCCAGCAGCCCCCAGCGGGAGCAGCCCCAGCATTTT. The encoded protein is CASSPQREQPQHF. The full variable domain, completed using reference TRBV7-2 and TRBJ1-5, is GAGVSQSPSNKVTEKGKDVELRCDPISGHTALYWYRQSLGQGLEFLIYFQGNSAPDKSGLPSDRFSAERTGGSVSTLTIQRTQQEDSAVYLCASSPQREQPQHFGDGTRLSIL.

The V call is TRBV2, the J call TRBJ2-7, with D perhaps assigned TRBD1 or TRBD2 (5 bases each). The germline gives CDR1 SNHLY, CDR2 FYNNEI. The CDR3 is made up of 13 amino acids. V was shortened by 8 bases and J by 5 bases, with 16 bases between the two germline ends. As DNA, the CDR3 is TGTGCCAGCGTTAGGGACGGCTGGGACGAGCAGTACTTC. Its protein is CASVRDGWDEQYF.

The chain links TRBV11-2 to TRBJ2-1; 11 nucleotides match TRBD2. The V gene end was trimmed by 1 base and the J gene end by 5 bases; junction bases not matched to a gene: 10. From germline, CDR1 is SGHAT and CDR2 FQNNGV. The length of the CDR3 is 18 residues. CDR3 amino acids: CASSLVPWSSGRNNEQFF. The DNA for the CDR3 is TGTGCCAGCAGCTTAGTCCCTTGGTCTAGCGGGAGGAACAATGAGCAGTTCTTC.

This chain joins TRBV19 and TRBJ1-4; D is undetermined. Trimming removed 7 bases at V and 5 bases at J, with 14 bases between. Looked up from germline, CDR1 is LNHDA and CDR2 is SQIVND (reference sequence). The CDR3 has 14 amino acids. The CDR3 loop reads CASNNGNANEKLFF. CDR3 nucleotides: TGTGCCAGTAACAACGGGAACGCGAATGAAAAACTGTTTTTT.

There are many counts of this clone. The CDR3 region has the DNA TGTGCCAGCAGTCCTACTCATTTCACCGGGGAGCTGTTTTTT. Encoded protein: CASSPTHFTGELFF. The V gene is TRBV6-4, the J gene TRBJ2-2, with D uncertain. Germline V gene sequence: CDR1 MRHNA, CDR2 SNTAGT. Trimming shortened V by 5 bases and J by 4 bases, and 11 bases separated the two germline ends. The CDR3 covers 14 residues.

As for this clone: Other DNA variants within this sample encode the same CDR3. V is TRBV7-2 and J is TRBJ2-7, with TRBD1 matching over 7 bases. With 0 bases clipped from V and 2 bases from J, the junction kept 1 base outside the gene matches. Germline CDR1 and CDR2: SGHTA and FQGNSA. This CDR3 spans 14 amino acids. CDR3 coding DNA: TGTGCCAGCAGCTTAGCAGGGGGCACCTACGAGCAGTACTTC. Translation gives CASSLAGGTYEQYF. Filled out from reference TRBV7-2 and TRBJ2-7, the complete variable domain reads GAGVSQSPSNKVTEKGKDVELRCDPISGHTALYWYRQSLGQGLEFLIYFQGNSAPDKSGLPSDRFSAERTGGSVSTLTIQRTQQEDSAVYLCASSLAGGTYEQYFGPGTRLTVT.

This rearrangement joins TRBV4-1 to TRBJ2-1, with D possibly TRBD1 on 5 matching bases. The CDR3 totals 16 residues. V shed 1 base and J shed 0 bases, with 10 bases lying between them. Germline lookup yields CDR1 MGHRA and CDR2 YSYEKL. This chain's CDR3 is CASSQVGRSSYNEQFF. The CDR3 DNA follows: TGCGCCAGCAGCCAAGTGGGGCGTAGCTCCTACAATGAGCAGTTCTTC.

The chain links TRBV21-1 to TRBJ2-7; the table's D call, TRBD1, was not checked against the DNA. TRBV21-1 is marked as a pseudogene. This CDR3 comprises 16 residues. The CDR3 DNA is TGTGCCAGCAGACGAGGGGCGACAGGGGGCGGCTACGAGCAGTACTTC. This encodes CASRRGATGGGYEQYF.

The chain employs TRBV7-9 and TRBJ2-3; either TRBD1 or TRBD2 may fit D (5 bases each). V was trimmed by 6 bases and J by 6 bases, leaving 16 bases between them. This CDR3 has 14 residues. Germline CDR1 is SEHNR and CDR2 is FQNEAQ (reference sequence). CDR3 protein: CASRRAGNVDTQYF. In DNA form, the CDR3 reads TGTGCCAGCAGGAGGGCAGGGAATGTGGATACGCAGTATTTT. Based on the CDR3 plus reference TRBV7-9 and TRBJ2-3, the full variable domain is DTGVSQNPRHKITKRGQNVTFRCDPISEHNRLYWYRQTLGQGPEFLTYFQNEAQLEKSRLLSDRFSAERPKGSFSTLEIQRTEQGDSAMYLCASRRAGNVDTQYFGPGTRLTVL.

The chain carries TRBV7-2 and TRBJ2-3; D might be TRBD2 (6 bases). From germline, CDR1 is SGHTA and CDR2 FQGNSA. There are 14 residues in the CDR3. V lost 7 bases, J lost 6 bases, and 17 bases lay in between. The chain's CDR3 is CASNSGAGSDTQYF. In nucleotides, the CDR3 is TGTGCCAGCAACTCCGGTGCGGGATCGGATACGCAGTATTTT.

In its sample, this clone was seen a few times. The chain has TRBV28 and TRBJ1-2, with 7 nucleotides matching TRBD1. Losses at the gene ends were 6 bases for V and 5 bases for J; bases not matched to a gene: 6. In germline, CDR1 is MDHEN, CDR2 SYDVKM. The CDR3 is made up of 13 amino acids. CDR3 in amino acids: CASRVGQFYGYTF. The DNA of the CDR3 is TGTGCCAGCAGAGTGGGACAGTTTTATGGCTACACCTTC.

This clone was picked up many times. The CDR3 sequence: CASSIGAAGANVLTF. In nucleotides, the CDR3 is TGTGCCAGTAGTATAGGGGCAGCTGGGGCCAACGTCCTGACTTTC. The chain is built from TRBV19 and TRBJ2-6; D gene unclear. The V end was cut by 1 base, the J end by 2 bases, with 6 bases between. Germline-derived CDR1 and CDR2 are LNHDA and SQIVND (reference sequence). The CDR3 runs 15 residues.

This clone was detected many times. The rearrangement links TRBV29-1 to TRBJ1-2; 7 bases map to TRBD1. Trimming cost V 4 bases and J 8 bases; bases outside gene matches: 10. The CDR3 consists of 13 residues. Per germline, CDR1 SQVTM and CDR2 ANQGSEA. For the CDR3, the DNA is TGCAGCGTTGTGGGACAGCACAGTTGGGGCTACACCTTC. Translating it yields CSVVGQHSWGYTF.

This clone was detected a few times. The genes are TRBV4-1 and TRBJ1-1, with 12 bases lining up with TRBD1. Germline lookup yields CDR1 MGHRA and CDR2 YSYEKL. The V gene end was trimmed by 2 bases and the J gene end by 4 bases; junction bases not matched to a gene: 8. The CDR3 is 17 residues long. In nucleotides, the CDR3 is TGCGCCAGCAGCCAACCCAGGGACAGGGGGCGCATCACTGAAGCTTTCTTT. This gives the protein CASSQPRDRGRITEAFF.

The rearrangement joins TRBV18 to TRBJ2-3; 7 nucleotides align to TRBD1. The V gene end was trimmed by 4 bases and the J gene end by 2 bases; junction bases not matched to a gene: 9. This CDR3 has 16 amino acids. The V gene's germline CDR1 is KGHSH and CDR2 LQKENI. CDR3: CASSRRGQADTDTQYF. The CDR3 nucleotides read TGTGCCAGCTCACGTAGAGGACAGGCCGACACAGATACGCAGTATTTT.